This is a list of T cell receptor beta chains from one sample in a study of blood T cell repertoires in COVID-19. TCRdb's copy holds only in-frame clones and misses some; the assay was immunoSEQ multiplex PCR. Of approximately 180,000 clones detected, approximately 87% appear once; the ten largest clones hold around 12%. The sample taken for sequencing was peripheral blood. These receptors all come from a woman in her 70s with COVID-19, enrolled during active disease. Each CDR3 is given with its conserved first and last residue. D genes are given only for firm matches. The listing skips clone size in some rows; elsewhere it reads once, few, many or a size class.

TRBJ1-5	TRBV20-1	NA	NA	TGCAGTGCTAGTGGCGCTGGGCCCCAGCATTTT	CSASGAGPQHF
TRBJ1-6	TRBV6-5	NA	NA	TGTGCCAGCAGTTACCGTCGGAGGGGCCCAAGGCCCCTCCACTTT	CASSYRRRGPRPLHF
TRBJ2-5	TRBV5-1	TRBD1	NA	TGCGCCAGCAGCTTGGTGGGACAGGGAGTCTCCCAGTACTTC	CASSLVGQGVSQYF
TRBJ2-7	TRBV6-6	TRBD1	NA	TGTGCCAGCAGTGCTAGGCAGGGGGCCTACGAGCAGTACTTC	CASSARQGAYEQYF
TRBJ1-5	TRBV7-8	TRBD1	NA	TGTGCCAGCAGCTTTAGCGTACAGGGGGGCAGCAATCAGCCCCAGCATTTT	CASSFSVQGGSNQPQHF
TRBJ1-2	TRBV19	TRBD1	NA	TGTGCCAGTAGTATCAGCGGGACAGGGAGTGGCTACACCTTC	CASSISGTGSGYTF
TRBJ2-1	TRBV7-8	TRBD2	NA	TGTGCCAGCAGCTCCGGGGGGTGGAATGAGCAGTTCTTC	CASSSGGWNEQFF
TRBJ2-1	TRBV20-1	NA	NA	TGCAGTGCCATTAGAGGGATTGAGCAGTTCTTC	CSAIRGIEQFF
TRBJ1-5	TRBV28	NA	NA	TGTGCCAGCAGTTTAGCAGGGGCTACTCAGCCCCAGCATTTT	CASSLAGATQPQHF
TRBJ1-2	TRBV5-5	NA	NA	TGTGCCAGCAGCTTGAGCTCTAACTATGGCTACACCTTC	CASSLSSNYGYTF
TRBJ1-2	TRBV6-5	TRBD1	NA	TGTGCCAGCAGAGACAGGGACGCTAACTATGGCTACACCTTC	CASRDRDANYGYTF
TRBJ2-1	TRBV25-1	TRBD1	few	TGTGCCAGCAGTGACGACAGGGGGTCCTACAATGAGCAGTTCTTC	CASSDDRGSYNEQFF
TRBJ2-1	TRBV7-7	NA	NA	TGTGCTAGCAGCCGCGGGACCTCGGCGGGCAATGAGCAGTTCTTC	CASSRGTSAGNEQFF
TRBJ2-7	TRBV5-6	NA	once	TGTGCCAGCAGCTTAGGACTACCCATCGAGGGCTACGAGCAGTACTTC	CASSLGLPIEGYEQYF
TRBJ1-1	TRBV29-1	TRBD1	NA	TGCAGCGGGACAGGGAGAGGGAGAGCTTTCTTT	CSGTGRGRAFF
TRBJ2-3	TRBV5-1	NA	NA	TGCGCCAGCAGCTTGAATTCGGGAGTCGCAGATACGCAGTATTTT	CASSLNSGVADTQYF
TRBJ1-6	TRBV30	TRBD1	NA	TGTGCCTTCCGTACAGGGGGCGGTTCACCCCTCCACTTT	CAFRTGGGSPLHF
TRBJ2-1	TRBV29-1	TRBD1	NA	TGCAGCGTTGAAGATTATCGGACAGGGAATGAGCAGTTCTTC	CSVEDYRTGNEQFF
TRBJ2-7	TRBV5-5	TRBD2	NA	TGTGCCAGCAGCTATCGACTAGCGGGAGCCTACGAGCAGTACTTC	CASSYRLAGAYEQYF
TRBJ2-7	TRBV5-6	NA	NA	TGTGCCAGCAGCTTGGAGGGTAGGGGCGAGCAGTACTTC	CASSLEGRGEQYF
TRBJ1-4	TRBV7-2	NA	NA	TGTGCCAGCAGCTATGGACTGGGTGGAAAACTGTTTTTT	CASSYGLGGKLFF
TRBJ1-5	TRBV12-5	NA	NA	TGTGCTAGTGGCTCCCCCGGGAGTAGCAATCAGCCCCAGCATTTT	CASGSPGSSNQPQHF
TRBJ2-7	TRBV25-1	TRBD2	NA	TGTGCCAGCAGTGAATCGCGGGAGGGCTCCTACGAGCAGTACTTC	CASSESREGSYEQYF
TRBJ1-5	TRBV19	NA	NA	TGTGCCAGTGGAGCGGGGGGCAATCAGCCCCAGCATTTT	CASGAGGNQPQHF
TRBJ2-7	TRBV5-1	TRBD1	NA	TGCGCCAGCAGCTTGGATGGCAGGGGGAACGAGCAGTACTTC	CASSLDGRGNEQYF
TRBJ2-7	TRBV18	TRBD1	NA	TGTGCCAGCTCACCACGAGGACAGGGATACGAGCAGTACTTC	CASSPRGQGYEQYF
TRBJ2-7	TRBV7-6	TRBD1	NA	TGTGCCAGCAGCTCCGACAGGGTTGGCGAGCAGTACTTC	CASSSDRVGEQYF